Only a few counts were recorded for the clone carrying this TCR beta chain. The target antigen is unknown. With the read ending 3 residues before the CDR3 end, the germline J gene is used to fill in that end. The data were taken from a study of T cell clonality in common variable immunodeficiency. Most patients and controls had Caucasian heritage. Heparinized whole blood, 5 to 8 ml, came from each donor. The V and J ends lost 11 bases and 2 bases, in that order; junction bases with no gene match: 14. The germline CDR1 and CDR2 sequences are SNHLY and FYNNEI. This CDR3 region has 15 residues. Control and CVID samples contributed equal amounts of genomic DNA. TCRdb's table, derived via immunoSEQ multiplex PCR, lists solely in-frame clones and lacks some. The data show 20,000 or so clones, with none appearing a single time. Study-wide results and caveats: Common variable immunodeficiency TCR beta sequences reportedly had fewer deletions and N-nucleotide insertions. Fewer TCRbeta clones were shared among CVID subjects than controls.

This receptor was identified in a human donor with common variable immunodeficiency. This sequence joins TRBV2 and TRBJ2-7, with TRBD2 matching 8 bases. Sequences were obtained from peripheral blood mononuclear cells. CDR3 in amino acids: CAPLFRTGGAYEQYF. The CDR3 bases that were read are TGTGCCCCCCTTTTTAGGACGGGGGGGGCCTACGAG. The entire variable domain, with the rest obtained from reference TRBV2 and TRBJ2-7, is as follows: EPEVTQTPSHQVTQMGQEVILRCVPISNHLYFYWYRQILGQKVEFLVSFYNNEISEKSEIFDDQFSVERPDGSNFTLKIRSTKLEDSAMYFCAPLFRTGGAYEQYFGPGTRLTVT.